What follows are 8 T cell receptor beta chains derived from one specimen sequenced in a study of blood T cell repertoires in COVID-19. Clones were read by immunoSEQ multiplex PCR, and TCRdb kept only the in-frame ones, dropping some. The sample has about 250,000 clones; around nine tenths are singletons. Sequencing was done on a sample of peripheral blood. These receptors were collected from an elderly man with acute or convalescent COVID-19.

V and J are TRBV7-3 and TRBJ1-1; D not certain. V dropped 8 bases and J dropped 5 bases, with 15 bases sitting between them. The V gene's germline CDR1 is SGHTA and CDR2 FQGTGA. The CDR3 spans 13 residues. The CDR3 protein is CASQEDLDTEAFF. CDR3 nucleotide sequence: TGTGCCAGCCAGGAGGATTTGGATACTGAAGCTTTCTTT.

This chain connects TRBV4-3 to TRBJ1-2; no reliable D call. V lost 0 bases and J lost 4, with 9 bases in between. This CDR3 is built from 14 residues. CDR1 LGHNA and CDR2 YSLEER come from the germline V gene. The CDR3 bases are TGCGCCAGCAGCCAAGATCGGGTCGGCTATGGCTACACCTTC. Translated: CASSQDRVGYGYTF.

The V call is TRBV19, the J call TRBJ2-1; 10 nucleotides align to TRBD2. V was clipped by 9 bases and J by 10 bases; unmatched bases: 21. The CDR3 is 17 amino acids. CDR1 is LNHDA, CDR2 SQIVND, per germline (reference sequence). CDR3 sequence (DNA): TGTGCCAGCACCACGCTACCGGGAGCGGGAGGGGAGGGGGAGCAGTTCTTC. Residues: CASTTLPGAGGEGEQFF.

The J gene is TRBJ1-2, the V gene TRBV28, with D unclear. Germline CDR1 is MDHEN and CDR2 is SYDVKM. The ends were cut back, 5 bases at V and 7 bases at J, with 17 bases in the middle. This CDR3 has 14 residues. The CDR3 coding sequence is TGTGCCAGCAGTCCTGAGGGAGGTAGAAGTGGCTACACCTTC. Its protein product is CASSPEGGRSGYTF.

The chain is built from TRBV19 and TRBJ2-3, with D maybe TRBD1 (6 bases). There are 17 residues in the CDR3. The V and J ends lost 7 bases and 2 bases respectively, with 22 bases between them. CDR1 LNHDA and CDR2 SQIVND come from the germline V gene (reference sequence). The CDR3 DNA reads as TGTGCCAGTATTGAGTGGGCCCAAGACAGGATCACAGATACGCAGTATTTT. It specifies CASIEWAQDRITDTQYF.

CDR3: CASSSREGAAETQYF. CDR3 coding DNA: TGTGCCAGCAGCTCCCGGGAGGGGGCCGCGGAGACCCAGTACTTC. The J gene is TRBJ2-5, the V gene TRBV9, with D possibly TRBD2 on 8 matching bases. Trimming removed 4 bases at V and 5 bases at J, with 18 bases between. This CDR3 is 15 amino acids long. In germline, CDR1 is SGDLS, CDR2 YYNGEE.

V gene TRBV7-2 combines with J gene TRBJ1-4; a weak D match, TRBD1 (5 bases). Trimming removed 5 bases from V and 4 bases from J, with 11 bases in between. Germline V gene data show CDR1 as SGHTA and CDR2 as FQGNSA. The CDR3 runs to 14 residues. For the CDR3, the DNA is TGTGCCAGCAGCACCGACAGCTATAATGAAAAACTGTTTTTT. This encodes CASSTDSYNEKLFF. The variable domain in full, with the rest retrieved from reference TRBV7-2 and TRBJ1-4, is GAGVSQSPSNKVTEKGKDVELRCDPISGHTALYWYRQSLGQGLEFLIYFQGNSAPDKSGLPSDRFSAERTGGSVSTLTIQRTQQEDSAVYLCASSTDSYNEKLFFGSGTQLSVL.

In nucleotides, the CDR3 is TGTGCCATCAGCCTAGGTTATAATTCACCCCTCCACTTT. This encodes CAISLGYNSPLHF. This rearrangement joins TRBV10-3 to TRBJ1-6; D gene ambiguous. Trimming left V 6 bases short and J 4 bases short, with 7 bases between. CDR1 is ENHRY, CDR2 SYGVKD, per germline. There are 13 residues in the CDR3.